This TCR beta chain was documented in a study of T cell responses to AZD1222 COVID-19 vaccine. Assay: immunoSEQ multiplex PCR; the TCRdb copy retains only in-frame clones and omits some. The profile shows tens of thousands of clones, 83% of them singletons. The germline V gene encodes CDR1 SGHVS and CDR2 FQNEAQ. This CDR3 is 17 amino acids long. V gave up 1 base and J gave up 4 bases; unmatched junction bases: 5. The specimen comprised peripheral blood, sampled on day 0 of AZD1222 vaccination. This sequence joins TRBV7-8 and TRBJ2-2; 11 nucleotides match TRBD1. The TCR was taken from an adult in good health. The CDR3 loop is CASSLVGQGGSTGELFF. For the CDR3, the DNA is TGTGCCAGCAGCTTAGTGGGACAGGGGGGTAGCACCGGGGAGCTGTTTTTT.